These 30 T cell receptor beta chains share one sample of origin, sequenced in a study of OX40 agonist ivuxolimab in advanced cancers. The table came from immunoSEQ multiplex PCR; TCRdb's copy has only in-frame clones and leaves some out. The sample carries some 70,000 clones, approximately 90% recorded once. The specimen comprised CD4+ or CD8+ T cells sorted from blood, sampled in a trial of the OX40 agonist ivuxolimab. Receptors originate from an adult with an advanced solid tumor such as melanoma, head and neck, liver or kidney cancer.

The chain is built from TRBV29-1 and TRBJ1-1, with TRBD1 identical over 8 bases. Per germline, CDR1 SQVTM and CDR2 ANQGSEA. The CDR3 is made up of 15 amino acids. The CDR3 region is CAISQGAGRNTEAFF. The CDR3 DNA reads as TGCGCCATTTCGCAGGGGGCCGGCAGGAACACTGAAGCTTTCTTT.

V and J are TRBV2 and TRBJ2-3; D possibly corresponds to TRBD1 (6 bases). This CDR3 has 13 amino acids. Germline V gene sequence: CDR1 SNHLY, CDR2 FYNNEI. The V and J ends lost 6 bases and 6 bases respectively, with 13 bases between them. The CDR3 DNA follows: TGTGCCAGCAGCGGACAGTTGGAGGATACGCAGTATTTT. Translating it yields CASSGQLEDTQYF.

This sequence joins TRBV6-1 and TRBJ1-4; D unresolved. The germline V gene has CDR1 MNHNS and CDR2 SASEGT. The CDR3 runs to 14 residues. V lost 5 bases and J 0 bases, leaving 7 bases between the germline ends. The CDR3 loop is CASSLDATNEKLFF. CDR3 nucleotides: TGTGCCAGCAGTTTGGACGCAACTAATGAAAAACTGTTTTTT.

As to this clone: At one end the junction does not follow the germline gene, possibly because of a read error. The chain uses TRBV11-2 and TRBJ1-2, with D unclear. Germline lookup yields CDR1 SGHAT and CDR2 FQNNGV. CDR3 length equals 11 residues. The CDR3 sequence is CASSLDRVSAF. The CDR3 nucleotides are TGTGCCAGCAGCTTAGATCGGGTGTCGGCCTTC. The full variable domain, its missing parts supplied by reference TRBV11-2 and TRBJ1-2, is EAGVAQSPRYKIIEKRQSVAFWCNPISGHATLYWYQQILGQGPKLLIQFQNNGVVDDSQLPKDRFSAERLKGVDSTLKIQPAKLEDSAVYLCASSLDRVSAFGSGTRLTVV.

The chain has TRBV19 and TRBJ2-7, with D possibly matching TRBD1 (7 bases). This CDR3 is 14 amino acids long. Trimming stripped 10 bases from V and 2 bases from J, with 18 bases between. Germline CDR1 reads LNHDA; CDR2 reads SQIVND (reference sequence). CDR3: CATASRGATYEQYF. CDR3 coding DNA: TGTGCCACCGCGAGCAGGGGGGCCACCTACGAGCAGTACTTC.

The sample holds many counts of this clone. The CDR3 spells CASSEKGQVNSPLHF. The DNA of the CDR3 is TGTGCCAGCAGTGAGAAGGGACAGGTGAATTCACCCCTCCACTTT. The rearrangement uses TRBV2 and TRBJ1-6; 8 bases agree with TRBD1. The CDR3 contains 15 residues. Germline assignment: CDR1 SNHLY and CDR2 FYNNEI. V gave up 3 bases and J gave up 7 bases; unmatched junction bases: 5.

V usage is TRBV7-6 and J usage is TRBJ2-7; D may match TRBD1 or TRBD2 (5 bases each). The germline V gene has CDR1 SGHVS and CDR2 FNYEAQ. This CDR3 contains 17 residues. V was cut by 1 base and J by 0 bases, with 16 bases left in between. CDR3 sequence (DNA): TGTGCCAGCAGCTTAGAGGCCCGGGGCTTTTCCTCCTACGAGCAGTACTTC. Amino acids: CASSLEARGFSSYEQYF.

This chain joins TRBV6-5 and TRBJ1-4; tentatively, D is TRBD1 (6 bases). Trimming cost V 6 bases and J 3 bases, with 14 bases left between them. Germline lookup yields CDR1 MNHEY and CDR2 SVGAGI. The CDR3 extends over 15 amino acids. The CDR3 nucleotides are TGTGCCAGCAGCACCGAGGGGGGGGCTAATGAAAAACTGTTTTTT. It codes for CASSTEGGANEKLFF.

This chain connects TRBV2 to TRBJ2-7, with unresolved D. The CDR3 is made up of 11 amino acids. Germline V gives CDR1 SNHLY, CDR2 FYNNEI. V lost 1 base and J lost 10, with 8 bases in between. The CDR3 loop reads CASSEGSFQYF. The CDR3 DNA reads TGTGCCAGCAGTGAAGGGAGTTTCCAGTACTTC. The full variable domain, completed using reference TRBV2 and TRBJ2-7, is EPEVTQTPSHQVTQMGQEVILRCVPISNHLYFYWYRQILGQKVEFLVSFYNNEISEKSEIFDDQFSVERPDGSNFTLKIRSTKLEDSAMYFCASSEGSFQYFGPGTRLTVT.

For the CDR3, the DNA is TGTGCCAGCAGCCGAAAGGTAATGACGGCGGTTCCCTACGAGCAGTACTTC. Its translation is CASSRKVMTAVPYEQYF. The chain joins TRBV5-4 to TRBJ2-7; D ambiguous. In germline, CDR1 is SGHNT, CDR2 YYREEE (reference sequence). V was pared by 4 bases and J by 2 bases, with 22 bases between. The CDR3 is 17 amino acids.

This chain's CDR3 is CASSSVSKGDEGEAFF. The CDR3 DNA sequence: TGTGCCAGCAGCTCCGTCTCCAAGGGGGATGAGGGTGAAGCTTTCTTT. V gene TRBV7-2 combines with J gene TRBJ1-1; maybe TRBD1 (6 bases). Trimming took off 4 bases at V and 7 bases at J, with 22 bases between the two ends. CDR1 and CDR2 (germline): SGHTA, FQGNSA. There are 16 residues in the CDR3.

The chain combines TRBV7-3 with TRBJ2-1; D may be TRBD2 (5 bases). CDR3 length: 15 amino acids. V was trimmed by 5 bases and J by 4 bases, leaving 15 bases between them. In germline, CDR1 is SGHTA, CDR2 FQGTGA. The CDR3 coding sequence is TGTGCCAGCAGCAGCGGACTCCCCATTTACAATGAGCAGTTCTTC. This sequence encodes CASSSGLPIYNEQFF.

The chain employs TRBV18 and TRBJ2-7, with D possibly called TRBD1 or TRBD2 (5 bases each). The CDR3 runs 14 residues. Trimming cost V 3 bases and J 5 bases, with 14 bases left between them. Germline CDR1 reads KGHSH; CDR2 reads LQKENI. CDR3 sequence reads: CASSPSQGAHEQYF. In DNA, the CDR3 is TGTGCCAGCTCACCGAGCCAGGGAGCCCACGAGCAGTACTTC.

This clone was detected many times. One end of the junction varies from germline; a read error may be responsible. The chain recombines TRBV7-7 with TRBJ2-1, with 7 bases that match TRBD1. CDR1 SSHAT and CDR2 FNYEAQ come from the germline V gene (reference sequence). This CDR3 is built from 15 residues. The CDR3 DNA follows: TGTGCTAGCAGCGTCACAGGGGACTCCTACAATGAGCAGTTCTTC. Translated: CASSVTGDSYNEQFF.

V usage is TRBV5-6 and J usage is TRBJ1-2; 7 bases fit TRBD1. The CDR3 runs to 15 residues. The germline gives CDR1 SGHDT, CDR2 YYEEEE. The J segment lost 2 bases and the V segment lost 0 bases, leaving 4 bases of the junction unmatched. The CDR3 DNA reads TGTGCCAGCAGCTTGGGGCCGACAGGGAACTATGGCTACACCTTC. It translates to CASSLGPTGNYGYTF. The variable domain in full, with the rest retrieved from reference TRBV5-6 and TRBJ1-2, is DAGVTQSPTHLIKTRGQQVTLRCSPKSGHDTVSWYQQALGQGPQFIFQYYEEEERQRGNFPDRFSGHQFPNYSSELNVNALLLGDSALYLCASSLGPTGNYGYTFGSGTRLTVV.

This chain links TRBV9 with TRBJ1-2; D remains unclear. Germline V CDR1 and CDR2: SGDLS, YYNGEE. The ends were cut back, 5 bases at V and 8 bases at J, with 10 bases in the middle. The CDR3 is made up of 11 amino acids. The CDR3 loop is CASRGRRGYTF. The CDR3 DNA reads as TGTGCCAGCAGAGGCCGCCGCGGCTACACCTTC.

This chain connects TRBV11-2 to TRBJ2-1, with 8 bases lining up with TRBD1. After removal of 5 bases from V and 8 bases from J, the junction contained 5 bases not matched to a gene. Germline CDR1 and CDR2: SGHAT and FQNNGV. This CDR3 is built from 13 residues. The CDR3 bases are TGTGCCAGCAGCCCGGACAGGGAAGATGAGCAGTTCTTC. This encodes CASSPDREDEQFF.

The rearrangement joins TRBV9 to TRBJ1-6; 7 positions agree with TRBD1. Germline CDR1 is SGDLS and CDR2 is YYNGEE. The CDR3 contains 15 residues. V dropped 1 base and J dropped 9; count of bases not matched to a gene: 7. The CDR3, as DNA: TGTGCCAGCAGCGTACTTACAGGGGACGGTTCACCCCTCCACTTT. Protein: CASSVLTGDGSPLHF.

The gene calls are TRBV28 and TRBJ2-4, with no clear D. The V gene's germline CDR1 is MDHEN and CDR2 SYDVKM. The CDR3 has 11 residues. V shed 2 bases and J shed 11 bases, with 7 bases lying between them. The CDR3 coding sequence is TGTGCCAGCAGTTTAAGCGAGTTTCAGTACTTC. This gives the protein CASSLSEFQYF.

V gene TRBV12-2 combines with J gene TRBJ1-2. TRBV12-2 is marked as a pseudogene. This CDR3 is 14 amino acids long. DNA of the CDR3: TGTGCAAGTCGCTTAGTTTTCGATGGCGATGGCTACACCTTC. Protein product: CASRLVFDGDGYTF.

The CDR3 here is CASSLNFGTVNTGELFF. The CDR3, as DNA: TGTGCCAGCAGCTTAAATTTCGGGACAGTGAACACCGGGGAGCTGTTTTTT. The V gene is TRBV11-2, the J gene TRBJ2-2; 7 nucleotides align to TRBD1. CDR3 length: 17 amino acids. V lost 2 bases to trimming and J lost 1 base; unmatched junction nucleotides: 7. Germline CDR1 and CDR2: SGHAT and FQNNGV.

The chain employs TRBV5-1 and TRBJ2-3; TRBD2 matches at 12 bases. Trimming cost V 4 bases and J 4 bases; bases outside gene matches: 1. This CDR3 spans 14 amino acids. Germline V CDR1 and CDR2: SGHRS, YFSETQ. CDR3 sequence (DNA): TGCGCCAGCAGCCGGACTAGCGGGGCAGATACGCAGTATTTT. Translating gives CASSRTSGADTQYF.

The J gene is TRBJ2-7, the V gene TRBV10-3, with 9 bases that match TRBD2. The CDR3 spans 16 residues. Trimming cost V 2 bases and J 4 bases; bases outside gene matches: 9. The germline V gene encodes CDR1 ENHRY and CDR2 SYGVKD. The CDR3 protein is CAISEPGLAAQYEQYF. In DNA, the CDR3 is TGTGCCATCAGTGAGCCGGGACTAGCAGCCCAATACGAGCAGTACTTC.

The chain couples TRBV6-6 to TRBJ2-6; no definite D call. The V end was cut by 8 bases, the J end by 4 bases, with 15 bases between. Germline V lookup: CDR1 MNHNY, CDR2 SVGAGI (reference sequence). CDR3 length equals 15 residues. This chain's CDR3 is CASLDTTSGANVLTF. For the CDR3, the DNA is TGTGCCAGCCTCGATACCACGTCCGGGGCCAACGTCCTGACTTTC.

V is TRBV7-2 and J is TRBJ1-1; D unclear. The V end lost 5 bases, the J end lost 6 bases, and 19 bases lay between the germline ends. This CDR3 has 15 amino acids. CDR1 is SGHTA, CDR2 FQGNSA, per germline. The CDR3 sequence: CASSVREGGSSEAFF. The CDR3, as DNA: TGTGCCAGCAGCGTAAGGGAGGGAGGGAGCTCTGAAGCTTTCTTT.

The chain couples TRBV7-9 to TRBJ1-1; D ambiguous. This CDR3 region has 12 residues. Germline assignment: CDR1 SEHNR and CDR2 FQNEAQ (reference sequence). V shed 0 bases and J shed 7 bases, with 6 bases lying between them. The CDR3 DNA reads as TGTGCCAGCAGCTTAGCGGTAGGTGAAGCTTTCTTT. This translates into CASSLAVGEAFF.

This chain joins TRBV2 and TRBJ1-1, with no clear D. Germline assignment: CDR1 SNHLY and CDR2 FYNNEI. Trimming pared 0 bases from V and 1 base from J, leaving 6 bases between. CDR3 length: 14 amino acids. The CDR3 loop is CASSEAWKNTEAFF. The DNA for the CDR3 is TGTGCCAGCAGTGAAGCGTGGAAGAACACTGAAGCTTTCTTT.

The chain has TRBV5-1 and TRBJ1-1; D gene ambiguous. Trimming shortened V by 4 bases and J by 3 bases, and 7 bases separated the two germline ends. Germline V CDR1 and CDR2: SGHRS, YFSETQ. This CDR3 is 12 amino acids long. The CDR3 loop reads CASSGDHTEAFF. The CDR3 bases are TGCGCCAGCAGCGGTGACCACACTGAAGCTTTCTTT.

The rearrangement joins TRBV7-6 to TRBJ2-5; 10 bases agree with TRBD1. Germline CDR1 is SGHVS and CDR2 is FNYEAQ. This CDR3 region has 14 residues. J gave up 4 bases and V 5 bases, and 4 bases lay outside the gene matches. In DNA, the CDR3 is TGTGCCAGCAGCCGCGACAGGGGGCTAGAGACCCAGTACTTC. This gives the protein CASSRDRGLETQYF.

The rearrangement links TRBV18 to TRBJ2-2; D is ambiguous. The CDR3 covers 16 residues. Germline V gives CDR1 KGHSH, CDR2 LQKENI. The ends were cut back, 2 bases at V and 0 bases at J, with 10 bases in the middle. The CDR3: CASSPTLFANTGELFF. CDR3 DNA: TGTGCCAGCTCACCAACACTTTTCGCGAACACCGGGGAGCTGTTTTTT.